These 17 T cell receptor beta chains were all obtained from the same sample, sequenced in a study of blood T cell repertoires in COVID-19. TCRdb's copy holds only in-frame clones and misses some; the assay was immunoSEQ multiplex PCR. In the table there are 210,000 or so clones, 70% to 90% of which are singletons. The sample comprised PBMCs or T cells enriched from blood (not recorded which). Receptor source: a man under 40 with acute COVID-19.

V and J are TRBV4-2 and TRBJ2-3; 11 bases map to TRBD2. V was pared by 1 base and J by 2 bases, with 11 bases of the junction left unmatched. This CDR3 has 19 residues. From germline, CDR1 is LGHNA and CDR2 YNFKEQ. The CDR3 DNA follows: TGTGCCAGCAGCCAAGTCGCGCTAGCGGGGGGTGTCCCCACAGATACGCAGTATTTT. This encodes CASSQVALAGGVPTDTQYF.

This sequence joins TRBV27 and TRBJ1-1, with 8 bases fitting TRBD1. With V trimmed by 8 bases and J by 3 bases, 11 bases remained unmatched. There are 15 residues in the CDR3. CDR1 is MNHEY, CDR2 SMNVEV, per germline (reference sequence). CDR3 nucleotide sequence: TGTGCCAGCCGCTCTGACAGGGGTAAATACACTGAAGCTTTCTTT. This gives the protein CASRSDRGKYTEAFF.

This sequence joins TRBV7-2 and TRBJ2-1, with 9 bases matching TRBD2. The junction had 12 bases not matched to a gene; V was cut back by 5 bases and J by 7 bases. The CDR3 is 16 residues long. The germline gives CDR1 SGHTA, CDR2 FQGNSA. The CDR3 DNA reads TGTGCCAGCAGCAGCACCGGGCGGGGGGGCCGAAATGAGCAGTTCTTC. Translated: CASSSTGRGGRNEQFF. Full variable domain (missing parts from reference TRBV7-2 and TRBJ2-1): GAGVSQSPSNKVTEKGKDVELRCDPISGHTALYWYRQSLGQGLEFLIYFQGNSAPDKSGLPSDRFSAERTGGSVSTLTIQRTQQEDSAVYLCASSSTGRGGRNEQFFGPGTRLTVL.

The chain carries TRBV5-1 and TRBJ2-7, with D possibly TRBD1 on 6 matching bases. The CDR3 is made up of 13 amino acids. Germline V gives CDR1 SGHRS, CDR2 YFSETQ. V was trimmed by 3 bases and J by 0 bases, leaving 7 bases between them. CDR3 in DNA: TGCGCCAGCAGCTCGGACAGCTCCTACGAGCAGTACTTC. Encoded protein: CASSSDSSYEQYF.

The V gene is TRBV5-1, the J gene TRBJ2-5; D call uncertain. Looked up from germline, CDR1 is SGHRS and CDR2 is YFSETQ. The V and J ends lost 1 base and 1 base respectively, with 14 bases between them. There are 16 residues in the CDR3. Here the CDR3 reads CASSLYGGSAQETQYF. CDR3 DNA sequence: TGCGCCAGCAGCTTGTACGGCGGCTCCGCCCAAGAGACCCAGTACTTC.

This chain links TRBV12-5 with TRBJ2-1; TRBD1 is a possible D gene (6 bases). The CDR3 sequence is 14 residues long. Trimming removed 4 bases from V and 9 bases from J, with 16 bases in between. Looked up from germline, CDR1 is LGHNT and CDR2 is FRNRAP. The CDR3 is CASGSAYTGIEQFF. Here the CDR3 DNA reads TGTGCTAGTGGTTCGGCTTACACAGGGATTGAGCAGTTCTTC.

This clone was counted once. The chain joins TRBV7-9 to TRBJ2-5; the D gene is possibly TRBD1 (6 bases). The V end lost 5 bases, the J end lost 2 bases, and 15 bases lay between the germline ends. Per germline, CDR1 SEHNR and CDR2 FQNEAQ (reference sequence). The CDR3 loop spans 15 amino acids. The CDR3 here is CASSVDGQRQETQYF. The CDR3 DNA follows: TGTGCCAGCAGCGTAGACGGACAGAGACAAGAGACCCAGTACTTC. Full variable domain (rest looked up from reference TRBV7-9 and TRBJ2-5): DTGVSQNPRHKITKRGQNVTFRCDPISEHNRLYWYRQTLGQGPEFLTYFQNEAQLEKSRLLSDRFSAERPKGSFSTLEIQRTEQGDSAMYLCASSVDGQRQETQYFGPGTRLLVL.

V gene TRBV14 combines with J gene TRBJ2-5; 14 bases agree with TRBD2. The CDR3 sequence is 16 residues long. From germline, CDR1 is SGHDN and CDR2 FVKESK. The ends lost 4 bases at V and 4 bases at J; junction bases unmatched: 5. The CDR3 region has the DNA TGTGCCAGCAGCCGCTTTGGGACTAGCGGGGGAGAGACCCAGTACTTC. The encoded protein is CASSRFGTSGGETQYF.

The CDR3 spells CASSRTGVNTGELFF. The CDR3 DNA follows: TGTGCCAGCAGCCGGACAGGAGTCAACACCGGGGAGCTGTTTTTT. The J gene is TRBJ2-2, the V gene TRBV2, with TRBD1 identical over 7 bases. Losses at the gene ends were 6 bases for V and 2 bases for J; bases not matched to a gene: 6. This CDR3 region has 15 residues. Germline V CDR1 and CDR2: SNHLY, FYNNEI.

With respect to this clone: This same CDR3 is encoded by further DNA sequences in the sample. The gene calls are TRBV10-2 and TRBJ2-7, with TRBD2 as a possible D gene (6 bases). CDR1 and CDR2 (germline): WSHSY, SAAADI. The CDR3 is 14 residues long. V shed 2 bases and J shed 7 bases, with 15 bases lying between them. CDR3 in amino acids: CASSELRGAGEQYF. DNA for the CDR3: TGCGCCAGCAGTGAGCTCAGAGGGGCGGGGGAGCAGTACTTC.

The gene calls are TRBV11-2 and TRBJ2-7, with 8 bases that match TRBD1. V shed 3 bases and J 9 bases; nucleotides not matched to a gene: 13. Per the germline V gene, CDR1 is SGHAT and CDR2 is FQNNGV. CDR3 length: 15 amino acids. The CDR3 sequence: CASSFSTDRGHTQYF. CDR3 DNA: TGTGCCAGCAGCTTCTCAACCGACAGGGGTCACACGCAGTACTTC.

The rearrangement links TRBV6-5 to TRBJ2-1; tentatively, D is TRBD1 (5 bases). Looked up from germline, CDR1 is MNHEY and CDR2 is SVGAGI. The ends were cut back, 7 bases at V and 9 bases at J, with 19 bases in the middle. The CDR3 runs 14 residues. CDR3 region: CASKGETYRTEQFF. The CDR3 nucleotides read TGTGCCAGCAAAGGGGAAACTTACCGTACTGAGCAGTTCTTC.

This clone has only one observation. V gene TRBV27 combines with J gene TRBJ1-4; 7 nucleotides line up with TRBD1. Trimming at V came to 2 bases and at J to 12 bases, leaving 12 bases not matched to a gene. Germline-derived CDR1 and CDR2 are MNHEY and SMNVEV (reference sequence). This CDR3 has 15 residues. CDR3 protein: CASSLRRGRFRELFF. For the CDR3, the DNA is TGTGCCAGCAGTTTAAGGAGGGGGCGATTTCGGGAACTGTTTTTT.

This chain uses TRBV7-9 with TRBJ1-5, with 7 bases matching TRBD1. Looked up from germline, CDR1 is SEHNR and CDR2 is FQNEAQ (reference sequence). This CDR3 spans 18 amino acids. V lost 0 bases to trimming and J lost 5 bases; unmatched junction nucleotides: 13. CDR3 DNA sequence: TGTGCCAGCAGCTTAGCCAACTTCCACTCGCAGGGGGATCAGCCCCAGCATTTT. Amino acids: CASSLANFHSQGDQPQHF.

CDR3 DNA sequence: TGTGCCAGTATCCCGGGACCGGGAGCCGAGCAGTACTTC. It yields the protein CASIPGPGAEQYF. The V and J genes are TRBV19 and TRBJ2-7, with D possibly matching TRBD2 (6 bases). The CDR3 runs to 13 residues. V was pared by 7 bases and J by 6 bases, with 16 bases between. CDR1 is LNHDA, CDR2 SQIVND, per germline (reference sequence).

This clone occurred a few times. The chain has TRBV5-5 and TRBJ1-2; a weak D match, TRBD1 (5 bases). The V end was cut by 4 bases, the J end by 8 bases, with 18 bases between. CDR3 length: 14 residues. Germline CDR1 and CDR2: SGHKS and YYEKEE (reference sequence). CDR3 bases: TGTGCCAGCAGCCCGGATCCGGGTAGGGGAGGCTACACCTTC. Translated: CASSPDPGRGGYTF.

The chain joins TRBV4-1 to TRBJ2-1; TRBD2 is a possible D gene (6 bases). CDR1 is MGHRA and CDR2 is YSYEKL in the germline V gene. V was pared by 0 bases and J by 4 bases, with 16 bases between. This CDR3 spans 17 amino acids. Here the CDR3 reads CASSQDLGGLSYNEQFF. CDR3 nucleotides: TGCGCCAGCAGCCAAGATCTTGGAGGGTTGTCGTACAATGAGCAGTTCTTC.